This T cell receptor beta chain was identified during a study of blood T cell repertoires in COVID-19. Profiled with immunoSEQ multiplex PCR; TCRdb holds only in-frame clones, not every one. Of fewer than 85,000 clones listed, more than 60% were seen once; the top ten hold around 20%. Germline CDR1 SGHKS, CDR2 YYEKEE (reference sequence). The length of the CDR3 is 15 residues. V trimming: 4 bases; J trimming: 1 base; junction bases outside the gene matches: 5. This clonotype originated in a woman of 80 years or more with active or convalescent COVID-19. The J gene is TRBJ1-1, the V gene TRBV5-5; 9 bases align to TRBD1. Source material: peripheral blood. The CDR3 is CASSQPTGGNTEAFF. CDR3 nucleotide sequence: TGTGCCAGCAGCCAACCGACAGGGGGGAACACTGAAGCTTTCTTT.